This T cell receptor (beta chain) is from a study of OX40 agonist ivuxolimab in advanced cancers. The table lists this clone with a count of one. Only in-frame clones appear in the TCRdb table, and some are missing; sequencing was by immunoSEQ multiplex PCR. Of about 28,000 clones detected, more than 70% appear once; the ten largest clones hold roughly 27%. Germline assignment: CDR1 SGHVS and CDR2 FNYEAQ. CDR3 length equals 15 residues. J lost 6 bases, V lost 7 bases, and 9 bases had no gene match. The TCR sequence derives from an adult with an advanced solid tumor such as melanoma, head and neck, liver or kidney cancer. The specimen comprised CD4+ or CD8+ T cells sorted from blood, sampled in a trial of the OX40 agonist ivuxolimab. The gene calls are TRBV7-6 and TRBJ1-6; the match to TRBD1 covers 7 bases. The CDR3 is CASIGLPGGNSPLHF. The CDR3 nucleotides are TGTGCCAGCATCGGCCTCCCAGGGGGTAATTCACCCCTCCACTTT.